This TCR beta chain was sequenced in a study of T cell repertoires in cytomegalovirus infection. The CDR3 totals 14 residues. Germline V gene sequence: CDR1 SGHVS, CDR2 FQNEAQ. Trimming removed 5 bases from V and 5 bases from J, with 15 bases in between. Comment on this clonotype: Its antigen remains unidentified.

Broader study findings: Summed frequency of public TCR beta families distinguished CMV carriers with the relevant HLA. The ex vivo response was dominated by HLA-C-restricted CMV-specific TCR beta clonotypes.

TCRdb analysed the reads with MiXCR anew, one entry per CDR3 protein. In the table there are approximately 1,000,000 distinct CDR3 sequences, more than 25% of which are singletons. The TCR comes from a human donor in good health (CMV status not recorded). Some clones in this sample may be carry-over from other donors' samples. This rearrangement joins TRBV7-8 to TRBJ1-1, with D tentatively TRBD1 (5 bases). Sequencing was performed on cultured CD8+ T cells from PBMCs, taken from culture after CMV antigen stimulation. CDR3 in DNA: TGTGCCAGCAGCAACCCTTCGGGGCAGACTGAAGCTTTCTTT. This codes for CASSNPSGQTEAFF.